This T cell receptor beta chain was captured in a study of radiation and T cells in renal cell carcinoma. About the research overall: Nephrectomy followed 15 Gy stereotactic body radiation by 4 weeks. Study-wide points: In blood, top tumor clones expanded by 2 weeks, shrinking by 4.

In the case of this clone: Its target is not known.

Time point: blood 2 weeks post-SBRT. Treatment here: 15 Gy SBRT to primary tumor, nephrectomy 4 weeks later. Blood was sampled at baseline, 2 weeks and 4 weeks after SBRT. The CDR3 loop spans 15 amino acids. V was cut by 3 bases and J by 3 bases, with 14 bases left in between. From germline, CDR1 is MNHEY and CDR2 SMNVEV (reference sequence). Data came from immunoSEQ multiplex PCR; TCRdb stores just in-frame clones and leaves some out. Among approximately 120,000 clones listed, about 81% were seen once. The sequence was obtained from a man aged 45-60 years with renal cell carcinoma. This rearrangement joins TRBV27 to TRBJ1-1; maybe TRBD1 (6 bases). Sequencing was performed on blood, taken from a patient whose treatment included radiotherapy and nephrectomy. The CDR3 sequence: CASSFVGGPDTEAFF. For the CDR3, the DNA is TGTGCCAGCAGTTTCGTAGGGGGTCCGGACACTGAAGCTTTCTTT.